Listed below are T cell receptor beta chains from one sample, sequenced in a study of CD8+CD57+ T cells in acquired aplastic anemia. TCRdb itself ran the reads through MiXCR, one entry per CDR3 protein. The sample contains about 120,000 distinct CDR3 sequences, 55% to 60% of which appear only once. Sequencing was performed on sorted CD4+, CD8+, or CD8+CD57+ T cells (not recorded which) from PBMCs. These receptors came from a human donor with aplastic anemia. Both conserved end residues are part of each CDR3. The order of the fields is D gene, clone size, CDR3 length, V gene, J gene, CDR3 DNA, CDR3 protein. A D gene is named only where the DNA matches it firmly. Only part of the rows carry a size: once, few, many, or a class if the clone is expanded.

d_gene: NA; abundance: few; len: 16; v_gene: TRBV11-2; j_gene: TRBJ1-4; CDR3nt: TGTGCCAGCAGCTTAGTTACCCCTACAAGGGATGAAAAACTGTTTTTT; CDR3aa: CASSLVTPTRDEKLFF
d_gene: NA; abundance: once; len: 13; v_gene: TRBV20-1; j_gene: TRBJ1-5; CDR3nt: TGCAGTGCTAGAAGCGGGGTCGGACAGCCCCAGCATTTT; CDR3aa: CSARSGVGQPQHF
d_gene: TRBD1; abundance: NA; len: 15; v_gene: TRBV15; j_gene: TRBJ2-1; CDR3nt: TGTGCCACCAGCAGGCCAGGGGGTAGGAACAATGAGCAGTTCTTC; CDR3aa: CATSRPGGRNNEQFF
d_gene: NA; abundance: NA; len: 13; v_gene: TRBV7-3; j_gene: TRBJ1-1; CDR3nt: TGTGCCAGCAGCTTAAACCCAGGGACTGAAGCTTTCTTT; CDR3aa: CASSLNPGTEAFF
d_gene: NA; abundance: NA; len: 14; v_gene: TRBV10-1; j_gene: TRBJ1-1; CDR3nt: TGCGCCAGCAGTGAAAGGCTGAGGAACACTGAAGCTTTCTTT; CDR3aa: CASSERLRNTEAFF
d_gene: NA; abundance: NA; len: 14; v_gene: TRBV19; j_gene: TRBJ1-6; CDR3nt: TGTGCCAGTAGTATAGGACAGAACCGTTCACCCCTCCACTTT; CDR3aa: CASSIGQNRSPLHF
d_gene: NA; abundance: many; len: 14; v_gene: TRBV12-3/TRBV12-4; j_gene: TRBJ2-2; CDR3nt: TGTGCCAGCAGTTTTGGACAGCCCACCGGGGAGCTGTTTTTT; CDR3aa: CASSFGQPTGELFF
d_gene: TRBD1; abundance: NA; len: 16; v_gene: TRBV25-1; j_gene: TRBJ2-5; CDR3nt: TGTGCCAGCAGTGAATGGGGACAGGGGTTAGGGGAGACCCAGTACTTC; CDR3aa: CASSEWGQGLGETQYF
d_gene: NA; abundance: NA; len: 11; v_gene: TRBV6-6; j_gene: TRBJ2-7; CDR3nt: TGTGCCAGCAGTTACACGCGGGAGCAGTACTTC; CDR3aa: CASSYTREQYF
d_gene: TRBD1; abundance: many; len: 15; v_gene: TRBV24-1; j_gene: TRBJ2-3; CDR3nt: TGTGCCACCAGTGATCTTAGACAGGGGTCAGATACGCAGTATTTT; CDR3aa: CATSDLRQGSDTQYF
d_gene: NA; abundance: few; len: 14; v_gene: TRBV20-1; j_gene: TRBJ2-1; CDR3nt: TGCAGTGCTAAACTAGGACTCTCCTACAATGAGCAGTTCTTC; CDR3aa: CSAKLGLSYNEQFF
d_gene: TRBD2; abundance: many; len: 16; v_gene: TRBV5-1; j_gene: TRBJ2-5; CDR3nt: TGCGCCAGCAGCTTGGAAGCGGGGGGAGTCCAAGAGACCCAGTACTTC; CDR3aa: CASSLEAGGVQETQYF
d_gene: TRBD1; abundance: once; len: 15; v_gene: TRBV4-3; j_gene: TRBJ2-7; CDR3nt: TGCGCCAGCAGCCAAGAGGCTCAGGGGGTCTACGAGCAGTACTTC; CDR3aa: CASSQEAQGVYEQYF
d_gene: TRBD1; abundance: many; len: 15; v_gene: TRBV4-3; j_gene: TRBJ2-1; CDR3nt: TGCGCCAGCAGCCAAGATCCGGGACAGCTCAATGAGCAGTTCTTC; CDR3aa: CASSQDPGQLNEQFF
d_gene: NA; abundance: many; len: 12; v_gene: TRBV12-3/TRBV12-4; j_gene: TRBJ1-2; CDR3nt: TGTGCCAGCAGGGGGCTGGACTATGGCTACACCTTC; CDR3aa: CASRGLDYGYTF
d_gene: TRBD1; abundance: NA; len: 13; v_gene: TRBV19; j_gene: TRBJ1-2; CDR3nt: TGTGCCAGTAATGACAGGGAAATGGAGGGCTACACCTTC; CDR3aa: CASNDREMEGYTF
d_gene: TRBD2; abundance: NA; len: 14; v_gene: TRBV25-1; j_gene: TRBJ2-7; CDR3nt: TGTGCCAGCAGTGCCGGACTAGCGCAACACGAGCAGTACTTC; CDR3aa: CASSAGLAQHEQYF
d_gene: NA; abundance: many; len: 12; v_gene: TRBV7-9; j_gene: TRBJ2-5; CDR3nt: TGTGCCAGCTCTGCTGAGGGGGGTGGAGAGTACTTC; CDR3aa: CASSAEGGGEYF
d_gene: NA; abundance: many; len: 14; v_gene: TRBV9; j_gene: TRBJ1-5; CDR3nt: TGTGCCAGCAGCGTGGGGGACGGCTGGGGGCCCCAGCATTTT; CDR3aa: CASSVGDGWGPQHF
d_gene: TRBD1; abundance: many; len: 18; v_gene: TRBV5-6; j_gene: TRBJ1-2; CDR3nt: TGTGCCAGCAGCTTCCGACTCATACAGGGGGCGTCGGACTATGGCTACACCTTC; CDR3aa: CASSFRLIQGASDYGYTF
d_gene: NA; abundance: NA; len: 13; v_gene: TRBV7-2; j_gene: TRBJ2-7; CDR3nt: TGTGCCAGCAGCCCCGGGAGAGAATACGAGCAGTACTTC; CDR3aa: CASSPGREYEQYF
d_gene: NA; abundance: NA; len: 16; v_gene: TRBV20-1; j_gene: TRBJ2-1; CDR3nt: TGCAGTGCCGCCTCGGGGCGGGCGAGTTCCTACAATGAGCAGTTCTTC; CDR3aa: CSAASGRASSYNEQFF
d_gene: NA; abundance: few; len: 18; v_gene: TRBV7-7; j_gene: TRBJ1-1; CDR3nt: TGTGCCAGCAGCTTTCGGCAGGGAAGGCTGCGGGAGGTCAAAAAAGCTTTCTTT; CDR3aa: CASSFRQGRLREVKKAFF
d_gene: TRBD1; abundance: few; len: 16; v_gene: TRBV28; j_gene: TRBJ2-1; CDR3nt: TGTGCCAGCAGTTTCCACAGGGGGCGTACCATGAATGAGCAGTTCTTC; CDR3aa: CASSFHRGRTMNEQFF
d_gene: NA; abundance: NA; len: 15; v_gene: TRBV20-1; j_gene: TRBJ2-3; CDR3nt: TGCAGTGCTAGACTGAGTCGAGGTAGGGCAGATACGCAGTATTTT; CDR3aa: CSARLSRGRADTQYF
d_gene: TRBD2; abundance: many; len: 14; v_gene: TRBV12-3/TRBV12-4; j_gene: TRBJ2-3; CDR3nt: TGTGCCAGCAGTGAACTAGCGGGGTCAGATACGCAGTATTTT; CDR3aa: CASSELAGSDTQYF
d_gene: TRBD1; abundance: NA; len: 20; v_gene: TRBV19; j_gene: TRBJ1-3; CDR3nt: TGTGCCAGTAGTATAATACCGGGACAGGTTGCTTCGAGCTCTGGAAACACCATATATTTT; CDR3aa: CASSIIPGQVASSSGNTIYF
d_gene: TRBD1; abundance: NA; len: 13; v_gene: TRBV6-1; j_gene: TRBJ2-1; CDR3nt: TGTGCCAGCACGGACAGGGCCGACAATGAGCAGTTCTTC; CDR3aa: CASTDRADNEQFF
d_gene: TRBD2; abundance: many; len: 16; v_gene: TRBV20-1; j_gene: TRBJ2-5; CDR3nt: TGCAGTGCTAATTCGGGACTAGCGGGGGGATGGGAGACCCAGTACTTC; CDR3aa: CSANSGLAGGWETQYF
d_gene: NA; abundance: many; len: 12; v_gene: TRBV2; j_gene: TRBJ1-1; CDR3nt: TGTGCCAGCCAGACAGGTAGGACTGAAGCTTTCTTT; CDR3aa: CASQTGRTEAFF
d_gene: TRBD2; abundance: NA; len: 16; v_gene: TRBV7-6; j_gene: TRBJ2-7; CDR3nt: TGTGCCAGCAGCTTAGTCCGGGCTAGCGGGTCCTACGAGCAGTACTTC; CDR3aa: CASSLVRASGSYEQYF